Each of the 9 T cell receptor beta chains below was sequenced from the same sample in a study of blood T cell repertoires in COVID-19. Clones were read by immunoSEQ multiplex PCR, and TCRdb kept only the in-frame ones, dropping some. Of 200,000 to 300,000 clones listed, 84% are singletons. Sequenced: peripheral blood. The receptors were gathered from a human donor in a cohort sampled during active COVID-19.

The CDR3: CASSSPTSGLYPYNEQFF. CDR3 in DNA: TGTGCCAGCAGTTCCCCCACAAGCGGGCTATACCCCTACAATGAGCAGTTCTTC. This chain links TRBV28 with TRBJ2-1; tentatively, D is TRBD2 (6 bases). The CDR3 has 18 amino acids. Germline V gene data show CDR1 as MDHEN and CDR2 as SYDVKM. Between the trimmed V and J ends, which lost 4 bases and 2 bases, there was a span of 21 bases.

V is TRBV5-1 and J is TRBJ2-1; 7 bases are a match to TRBD2. The CDR3 contains 17 residues. Trimming removed 0 bases from V and 5 bases from J; junction bases left unmatched: 11. The germline V gene has CDR1 SGHRS and CDR2 YFSETQ. DNA for the CDR3: TGCGCCAGCAGCTTGGTAGGTCGGGGGGTTTACGACAATGAGCAGTTCTTC. This encodes CASSLVGRGVYDNEQFF.

The chain employs TRBV20-1 and TRBJ1-2, with D possibly matching TRBD1 (6 bases). Trimming took 3 bases from V and 3 from J, leaving 11 bases between them. Germline CDR1 DFQATT, CDR2 SNEGSKA (reference sequence). The CDR3 sequence is 13 residues long. The CDR3 here is CSASTGTYYGYTF. DNA of the CDR3: TGCAGTGCTAGTACAGGGACATACTATGGCTACACCTTC.

The CDR3 coding sequence is TGCGCCAGCAGCCCCGACGGACTCTATGGCTACACCTTC. Translating gives CASSPDGLYGYTF. This rearrangement joins TRBV4-1 to TRBJ1-2; D uncertain. V shed 4 bases and J shed 4 bases, with 10 bases lying between them. The length of the CDR3 is 13 residues. Germline CDR1 MGHRA, CDR2 YSYEKL.

This clone was counted a single time. The J gene is TRBJ1-5, the V gene TRBV12-3 or TRBV12-4; unclear D gene. The CDR3 runs 13 residues. Trimming stripped 5 bases from V and 10 bases from J, with 15 bases between. CDR3 DNA: TGTGCCAGCAGTCCCCTCGCGCGACAACCCCAGCATTTT. This translates into CASSPLARQPQHF.

This chain joins TRBV25-1 and TRBJ1-1; 11 positions agree with TRBD1. V shed 8 bases and J 1 base; nucleotides not matched to a gene: 0. Germline-derived CDR1 and CDR2 are MGHDK and SYGVNS. The CDR3 covers 13 residues. This chain's CDR3 is CASGQGANTEAFF. CDR3 nucleotide sequence: TGTGCCAGCGGACAGGGGGCGAACACTGAAGCTTTCTTT.

This clone was observed once. The V gene is TRBV9, the J gene TRBJ2-6; 8 bases map to TRBD1. The trim removed 2 bases at V and 2 bases at J, leaving 6 bases unmatched. This CDR3 is 17 amino acids long. CDR1 and CDR2 (germline): SGDLS, YYNGEE. CDR3: CASSVYRGETGANVLTF. The CDR3 nucleotides are TGTGCCAGCAGCGTCTACAGGGGGGAGACTGGGGCCAACGTCCTGACTTTC.

The V and J genes are TRBV7-2 and TRBJ2-7; TRBD2 matches 9 bases. Germline assignment: CDR1 SGHTA and CDR2 FQGNSA. The CDR3 is made up of 13 amino acids. CDR3 sequence: CSSEKREAYEQYF. In nucleotides, the CDR3 is TGTTCGTCCGAGAAGCGGGAGGCTTACGAGCAGTACTTC.

A few counts support this clone. The rearrangement joins TRBV15 to TRBJ1-4, with 7 bases identical to TRBD1. The CDR3 totals 13 residues. The J segment lost 7 bases and the V segment lost 6 bases, leaving 5 bases of the junction unmatched. The germline V gene encodes CDR1 LNHNV and CDR2 YYDKDF (reference sequence). The chain's CDR3 is CATRKGAGEKLFF. In nucleotides, the CDR3 is TGTGCCACCAGGAAGGGGGCTGGTGAAAAACTGTTTTTT.